This T cell receptor (beta chain) comes out of a study of CD8+ T cells in alopecia areata. Study-wide context: Those patients who were treated received oral tofacitinib, which was given at 5 to 10 mg twice daily for moderate-to-severe alopecia areata. General study findings and limits: Scalp lesions, especially in alopecia totalis/universalis, had higher clonality than normal scalp.

A word on this clone: What it binds is unknown.

cDNA serving as the sequencing template came from extracted, reverse transcribed RNA. Clones were sequenced by immunoSEQ multiplex PCR, and TCRdb holds only the in-frame ones, with some missing. This table has 130,000 to 150,000 clones, approximately 45% appearing once. Lesional scalp punch biopsies and peripheral blood were collected from alopecia areata patients. PBMCs yielded sorted CD4+ and CD8+ T cells. Germline CDR1 is SEHNR and CDR2 is FQNEAQ (reference sequence). V was shortened by 5 bases and J by 7 bases, with 8 bases between the two germline ends. This CDR3 is 11 amino acids long. The TCR was taken from a human donor with alopecia areata. The chain couples TRBV7-9 to TRBJ1-2; the D is unclear. Sequenced input: CD4+ T cells sorted from blood. CDR3 sequence reads: CASSLTSGYTF. CDR3 sequence (DNA): TGTGCCAGCAGCCTTACTTCTGGCTACACCTTC.